This TCR beta chain was identified during a study of blood T cell repertoires in COVID-19. For the study at large: Samples of COVID-19 (acute and convalescent) were obtained from the United States, Italy and Spain. The analysed material was cDNA or gDNA that came from T cells, B-cell-depleted T cells, or PBMCs.

Authors' processing steps: By means of reference gene primer amplification, nucleated cell counts were estimated. The table came from immunoSEQ multiplex PCR; TCRdb's copy has only in-frame clones and leaves some out. That table gives V, J and clone size, and the DNA gave D and trimming. The sample has roughly 140,000 clones, about 80% seen once. The CDR3 covers 16 residues. After removal of 3 bases from V and 8 bases from J, the junction contained 12 bases not matched to a gene. Per germline, CDR1 LNHDA and CDR2 SQIVND (reference sequence). This TCR came from a man between 65 and 85 years old who had recovered from COVID-19. The chain employs TRBV19 and TRBJ2-1, with 8 bases lining up with TRBD1. The source material was peripheral blood. CDR3 nucleotides: TGTGCCAGTAGTATTTACGGGGACAGGTTTACCCATGAGCAGTTCTTC. Protein sequence: CASSIYGDRFTHEQFF.